This record concerns one T cell receptor beta chain sequence. This clone may be a read error of a much larger clone one base away. CDR3 length: 13 amino acids. The V gene's germline CDR1 is SEHNR and CDR2 FQNEAQ (reference sequence). The sample comes from a study of molecular identifiers for immune sequencing clone quantification. In TCRdb, the PCR reads were re-called with MiXCR into one record per CDR3 protein. The sample shows some 320,000 distinct CDR3 sequences, roughly a quarter of them seen only once. The receptor was derived from a human donor in good health. Some libraries in this study had Jurkat cell RNA spiked in. Sequenced: naive CD8+ T cells from blood, with Jurkat cell RNA spiked in. Subset specified: FACS-sorted CD8+CD4-CCR7+CD45RA+ naive T cells. The chain couples TRBV7-9 to TRBJ1-2; D is unclear. The CDR3 sequence: CASSPTPIYGFTF. The DNA of the CDR3 is TGTGCCAGCAGCCCCACGCCAATCTATGGCTTCACCTTC.